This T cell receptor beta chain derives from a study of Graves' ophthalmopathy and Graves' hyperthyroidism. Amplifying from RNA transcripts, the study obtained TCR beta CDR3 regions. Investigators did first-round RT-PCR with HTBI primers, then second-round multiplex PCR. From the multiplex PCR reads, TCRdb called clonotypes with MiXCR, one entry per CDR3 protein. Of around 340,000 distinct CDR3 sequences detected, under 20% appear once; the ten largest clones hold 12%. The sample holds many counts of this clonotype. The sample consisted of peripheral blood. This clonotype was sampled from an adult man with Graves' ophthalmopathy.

In DNA form, the CDR3 reads TGTGCCATCAGTGAACGGGCCTACGAGCAGTACTTC. It specifies CAISERAYEQYF. This chain joins TRBV10-3 and TRBJ2-7; D remains ambiguous. Between the trimmed V and J ends, which lost 3 bases and 2 bases, there was a span of 5 bases. Germline V gene sequence: CDR1 ENHRY, CDR2 SYGVKD. This CDR3 is built from 12 residues.